A selection of T cell receptor beta chains follows, all from one sample in a study of T cells in localized non-small cell lung cancer. Sequencing used immunoSEQ multiplex PCR; TCRdb keeps in-frame clones, though not all of them. The sample contains 40,000 or so clones, 82% of which appear only once. The source was peripheral blood, collected before any cancer treatment. The source of these receptors is a male donor at least 60 years old with stage III squamous cell lung carcinoma. CDR3s include the opening cysteine and the closing phenylalanine or tryptophan. The D gene is left open where the match is weak. Rows give clone size only sometimes, using once, few, many, or a class for an expanded clone.

clone size: -
V gene: TRBV9
J gene: TRBJ2-1
D gene: -
CDR3 DNA: TGTGCCAGCAGCGTAGGAGACACCTACAATGAGCAGTTCTTC
CDR3 protein: CASSVGDTYNEQFF

clone size: -
V gene: TRBV5-1
J gene: TRBJ2-7
D gene: TRBD1
CDR3 DNA: TGCGCCAGCAGCCCTCGGGACAGCTACGAGCAGTACTTC
CDR3 protein: CASSPRDSYEQYF

clone size: -
V gene: TRBV9
J gene: TRBJ2-1
D gene: TRBD2
CDR3 DNA: TGTGCCAGCAGCGTAGGAGGTAGCGGGAGGATTTCCTACAATGAGCAGTTCTTC
CDR3 protein: CASSVGGSGRISYNEQFF

clone size: -
V gene: TRBV6-6
J gene: TRBJ1-5
D gene: -
CDR3 DNA: TGTGCCACCGGACGGGATAGCAATCAGCCCCAGCATTTT
CDR3 protein: CATGRDSNQPQHF

clone size: -
V gene: TRBV2
J gene: TRBJ2-1
D gene: TRBD1
CDR3 DNA: TGTGCCAGCAGTGGGTCGGACAGGTTATACAATGAGCAGTTCTTC
CDR3 protein: CASSGSDRLYNEQFF

clone size: -
V gene: TRBV5-1
J gene: TRBJ1-1
D gene: TRBD1
CDR3 DNA: TGCGCCAGCAGCCCGGATACAGGGGGAAACACTGAAGCTTTCTTT
CDR3 protein: CASSPDTGGNTEAFF

clone size: -
V gene: TRBV5-1
J gene: TRBJ2-5
D gene: -
CDR3 DNA: TGCGCCAGCAGCCCTCGATTAGGCCGAGAGACCCAGTACTTC
CDR3 protein: CASSPRLGRETQYF

clone size: -
V gene: TRBV15
J gene: TRBJ1-2
D gene: -
CDR3 DNA: TGTGCCACCAGCAGAGAAGAACAAAACTATGGCTACACCTTC
CDR3 protein: CATSREEQNYGYTF

clone size: -
V gene: TRBV5-1
J gene: TRBJ2-3
D gene: -
CDR3 DNA: TGCGCCAGCAGCCCCCGCGTTGGGACTAGCACAGATACGCAGTATTTT
CDR3 protein: CASSPRVGTSTDTQYF

clone size: -
V gene: TRBV7-9
J gene: TRBJ2-1
D gene: -
CDR3 DNA: TGTGCCAGCAGCAAGGCGGGGAGCTCCTACAATGAGCAGTTCTTC
CDR3 protein: CASSKAGSSYNEQFF

clone size: -
V gene: TRBV6-1
J gene: TRBJ1-2
D gene: TRBD1
CDR3 DNA: TGTGCCTCCAGTGAGGGACAGGCTAACTATGGCTACACCTTC
CDR3 protein: CASSEGQANYGYTF

clone size: -
V gene: TRBV15
J gene: TRBJ2-3
D gene: TRBD1
CDR3 DNA: TGTGCCACCAGCAGAGATCGGCCCGTGGGACAGGTCCAAGATACGCAGTATTTT
CDR3 protein: CATSRDRPVGQVQDTQYF

clone size: -
V gene: TRBV5-1
J gene: TRBJ2-3
D gene: -
CDR3 DNA: TGCGCCAGCAGCTTGGCAGGGGCCACAGATACGCAGTATTTT
CDR3 protein: CASSLAGATDTQYF

clone size: -
V gene: TRBV30
J gene: TRBJ1-5
D gene: TRBD1
CDR3 DNA: TGTGCCTGGAGTGCGTTACAGGGGAGAGATCAGCCCCAGCATTTT
CDR3 protein: CAWSALQGRDQPQHF

clone size: once
V gene: TRBV5-5
J gene: TRBJ1-5
D gene: -
CDR3 DNA: TGTGCCAGCAGCCGGGACGGGAGCAATCAGCCCCAGCATTTT
CDR3 protein: CASSRDGSNQPQHF

clone size: -
V gene: TRBV2
J gene: TRBJ2-3
D gene: TRBD2
CDR3 DNA: TGTGCCAGCAGTGACCTAGCGGAAGATACGCAGTATTTT
CDR3 protein: CASSDLAEDTQYF

clone size: few
V gene: TRBV6-1
J gene: TRBJ2-3
D gene: -
CDR3 DNA: TGTGCCAGCTGGAAGAGGGGTAGCACAGATACGCAGTATTTT
CDR3 protein: CASWKRGSTDTQYF

clone size: -
V gene: TRBV4-1
J gene: TRBJ1-1
D gene: -
CDR3 DNA: TGCGCCAGCAGCCAATTCGGGGGGAACCCATCGGGGGCTTTCTTT
CDR3 protein: CASSQFGGNPSGAFF

clone size: -
V gene: TRBV27
J gene: TRBJ2-7
D gene: TRBD1
CDR3 DNA: TGTGCCAGCAGTTTCCGGACAGGGGTGGGATACGAGCAGTACTTC
CDR3 protein: CASSFRTGVGYEQYF

clone size: few
V gene: TRBV5-1
J gene: TRBJ1-6
D gene: TRBD1
CDR3 DNA: TGCGCCAGCAGCCGGGAGGGACAGGGGAATTCACCCCTCCACTTT
CDR3 protein: CASSREGQGNSPLHF

clone size: few
V gene: TRBV5-6
J gene: TRBJ1-1
D gene: TRBD1
CDR3 DNA: TGTGCCAGCAGCATTTTAAGACAGGGGGTTGAAGCTTTCTTT
CDR3 protein: CASSILRQGVEAFF

clone size: -
V gene: TRBV6-6
J gene: TRBJ2-1
D gene: -
CDR3 DNA: TGTGCCAGCAGCCCCTTTATAGGGAGCAATGAGCAGTTCTTC
CDR3 protein: CASSPFIGSNEQFF

clone size: -
V gene: TRBV18
J gene: TRBJ1-2
D gene: TRBD1
CDR3 DNA: TGTGCCAGCTCACCCGGGACAGACTATGGCTACACCTTC
CDR3 protein: CASSPGTDYGYTF

clone size: -
V gene: TRBV7-9
J gene: TRBJ1-6
D gene: TRBD1
CDR3 DNA: TGTGCCAGCAGCTCCCCCGGACAGGGATTCAGTTCACCCCTCCACTTT
CDR3 protein: CASSSPGQGFSSPLHF

clone size: -
V gene: TRBV18
J gene: TRBJ1-5
D gene: TRBD1
CDR3 DNA: TGTGCCAGCTCCTCGACAGGGGAAAAGCCCCAGCATTTT
CDR3 protein: CASSSTGEKPQHF

clone size: few
V gene: TRBV6-1
J gene: TRBJ1-6
D gene: -
CDR3 DNA: TGTGCCAGCAGTGAGAGGGGACCCCTCCACTTT
CDR3 protein: CASSERGPLHF

clone size: -
V gene: TRBV4-1
J gene: TRBJ1-1
D gene: TRBD1
CDR3 DNA: TGCGCCAGCAGCCCCTTCCCTCACAGGGGGCGACCCACTGAAGCTTTCTTT
CDR3 protein: CASSPFPHRGRPTEAFF

clone size: few
V gene: TRBV10-3
J gene: TRBJ1-1
D gene: TRBD1
CDR3 DNA: TGTGCCATCAGTGGGGGGGACAGGTATTTCACTGAAGCTTTCTTT
CDR3 protein: CAISGGDRYFTEAFF

clone size: -
V gene: TRBV5-1
J gene: TRBJ2-3
D gene: TRBD2
CDR3 DNA: TGCGCCAGCAGCCCGGAGACTAGCGGGTCAGATACGCAGTATTTT
CDR3 protein: CASSPETSGSDTQYF

clone size: once
V gene: TRBV5-6
J gene: TRBJ1-5
D gene: -
CDR3 DNA: TGTGCCAGCAGCTTGGGGGTTAGCAATCAGCCCCAGCATTTT
CDR3 protein: CASSLGVSNQPQHF

clone size: -
V gene: TRBV7-6
J gene: TRBJ1-3
D gene: -
CDR3 DNA: TGTGCCAGCAGCTTATACCACAGGGAGAGCTCTGGAAACACCATATATTTT
CDR3 protein: CASSLYHRESSGNTIYF

clone size: few
V gene: TRBV4-2
J gene: TRBJ1-5
D gene: -
CDR3 DNA: TGTGCCAGCAGCCAAGACCGAGATCAGCCCCAGCATTTT
CDR3 protein: CASSQDRDQPQHF

clone size: few
V gene: TRBV18
J gene: TRBJ2-7
D gene: -
CDR3 DNA: TGTGCCAGCTCATCTTCCTACGAGCAGTACTTC
CDR3 protein: CASSSSYEQYF

clone size: -
V gene: TRBV14
J gene: TRBJ2-1
D gene: TRBD2
CDR3 DNA: TGTGCCAGTTCCGGGACTAGCGGATTCAATGAGCAGTTCTTC
CDR3 protein: CASSGTSGFNEQFF

clone size: -
V gene: TRBV4-1
J gene: TRBJ2-2
D gene: TRBD1
CDR3 DNA: TGCGCCAGCAGCCTCGGACAGGGCAACACCGGGGAGCTGTTTTTT
CDR3 protein: CASSLGQGNTGELFF

clone size: -
V gene: TRBV19
J gene: TRBJ1-5
D gene: -
CDR3 DNA: TGTGCCAGTACCCGGAACAGGGTAAATAGCAATCAGCCCCAGCATTTT
CDR3 protein: CASTRNRVNSNQPQHF

clone size: -
V gene: TRBV7-2
J gene: TRBJ1-1
D gene: -
CDR3 DNA: TGTGCCAGCAGCTTAGACAGGGCGGGCACTGAAGCTTTCTTT
CDR3 protein: CASSLDRAGTEAFF

clone size: few
V gene: TRBV7-2
J gene: TRBJ1-5
D gene: -
CDR3 DNA: TGTGCCAGCAGCTTAGCAGGGACCAGCAATCAGCCCCAGCATTTT
CDR3 protein: CASSLAGTSNQPQHF

clone size: -
V gene: TRBV18
J gene: TRBJ1-1
D gene: -
CDR3 DNA: TGTGCCAGCTCACCGGACGGGAACACTGAAGCTTTCTTT
CDR3 protein: CASSPDGNTEAFF

clone size: -
V gene: TRBV19
J gene: TRBJ2-3
D gene: -
CDR3 DNA: TGTGCCAGTAGTTGGGGGGACACACCTAGCACAGATACGCAGTATTTT
CDR3 protein: CASSWGDTPSTDTQYF

clone size: -
V gene: TRBV11-2
J gene: TRBJ2-1
D gene: -
CDR3 DNA: TGTGCCAGCAGCTTAGTCGGAGGAAGCTACAATGAGCAGTTCTTC
CDR3 protein: CASSLVGGSYNEQFF

clone size: few
V gene: TRBV13
J gene: TRBJ1-4
D gene: TRBD1
CDR3 DNA: TGTGCCAGCAGGTTACAGGGGAATAATGAAAAACTGTTTTTT
CDR3 protein: CASRLQGNNEKLFF

clone size: -
V gene: TRBV5-1
J gene: TRBJ2-5
D gene: -
CDR3 DNA: TGCGCCAGCAGCACCCGACAGTCTCAAGAGACCCAGTACTTC
CDR3 protein: CASSTRQSQETQYF

clone size: -
V gene: TRBV15
J gene: TRBJ1-4
D gene: -
CDR3 DNA: TGTGCCACCAGCAGGTTACAGGTTCTGACTAATGAAAAACTGTTTTTT
CDR3 protein: CATSRLQVLTNEKLFF

clone size: few
V gene: TRBV2
J gene: TRBJ2-3
D gene: -
CDR3 DNA: TGTGCCAGCGTTTGGCAGGGAATCCCAGATACGCAGTATTTT
CDR3 protein: CASVWQGIPDTQYF

clone size: once
V gene: TRBV10-3
J gene: TRBJ1-5
D gene: -
CDR3 DNA: TGTGCCACTCGCCATTCGGGGGAAGGTCTCAATCAGCCCCAGCATTTT
CDR3 protein: CATRHSGEGLNQPQHF

clone size: -
V gene: TRBV5-1
J gene: TRBJ2-1
D gene: TRBD2
CDR3 DNA: TGCGCCAGCAGCTTGGAATCAGCGGGGGGTTACAATGAGCAGTTCTTC
CDR3 protein: CASSLESAGGYNEQFF

clone size: medium-sized
V gene: TRBV19
J gene: TRBJ1-1
D gene: -
CDR3 DNA: TGTGCCAGTAGTGTGGGACACTCTAACACTGAAGCTTTCTTT
CDR3 protein: CASSVGHSNTEAFF

clone size: -
V gene: TRBV4-1
J gene: TRBJ2-7
D gene: -
CDR3 DNA: TGCGCCAGCAGCCACGGCAGGGTCTACGAGCAGTACTTC
CDR3 protein: CASSHGRVYEQYF

clone size: -
V gene: TRBV19
J gene: TRBJ2-7
D gene: TRBD2
CDR3 DNA: TGTGCCAGTAGGTGGGAGCGGGAGAATTACGAGCAGTACTTC
CDR3 protein: CASRWERENYEQYF

clone size: once
V gene: TRBV19
J gene: TRBJ2-6
D gene: -
CDR3 DNA: TGTGCCAGTAGCCCCCCCTCGACACATGGGGCCAACGTCCTGACTTTC
CDR3 protein: CASSPPSTHGANVLTF

clone size: -
V gene: TRBV1
J gene: TRBJ2-3
D gene: -
CDR3 DNA: TGCACCAGCAGCCAAGATGCACGAGGGAGGGCCGGAGATACGCAGTATTTT
CDR3 protein: CTSSQDARGRAGDTQYF

clone size: once
V gene: TRBV5-5
J gene: TRBJ1-2
D gene: TRBD1
CDR3 DNA: TGTGCCAGCAGCCTGGACAGGGCGAAGGGCTACACCTTC
CDR3 protein: CASSLDRAKGYTF

clone size: -
V gene: TRBV11-2
J gene: TRBJ2-1
D gene: TRBD2
CDR3 DNA: TGTGCCAGCAGCGCGGGGGGGCAGCAGTTCTTC
CDR3 protein: CASSAGGQQFF

clone size: -
V gene: TRBV2
J gene: TRBJ2-5
D gene: TRBD1
CDR3 DNA: TGTGCCAGCAGTCCGGGACAGCTAAGAGCCCAGTACTTC
CDR3 protein: CASSPGQLRAQYF

clone size: -
V gene: TRBV5-6
J gene: TRBJ1-3
D gene: -
CDR3 DNA: TGTGCCAGCAGCTTGGAGGGCGGGAACTCTGGAAACACCATATATTTT
CDR3 protein: CASSLEGGNSGNTIYF